What follows describes a single T cell receptor beta chain. Trimming cost V 2 bases and J 2 bases, with 13 bases left between them. The germline gives CDR1 KGHSH, CDR2 LQKENI. The CDR3 consists of 16 residues. The data were produced by immunoSEQ multiplex PCR, yet TCRdb's version contains in-frame clones alone and is incomplete. The sample lists 55,000 to 75,000 clones; around 81% were seen once. The data stem from a study of OX40 agonist ivuxolimab in advanced cancers. This TCR came from an adult with an advanced solid tumor such as melanoma, head and neck, liver or kidney cancer. The genes are TRBV18 and TRBJ2-1; possibly TRBD1 for D (6 bases). The sequencing here drew on CD4+ or CD8+ T cells sorted from blood, taken in a trial of the OX40 agonist ivuxolimab. CDR3 sequence reads: CASSPTVRQAYNEQFF. For the CDR3, the DNA is TGTGCCAGCTCACCAACAGTGAGACAGGCCTACAATGAGCAGTTCTTC.